This T cell receptor beta chain originates from a study of high-grade serous ovarian cancer treatment subgroups (dated by TCRdb to 2020 to 2023). Regarding the complete study: A mean of roughly 15,000 reads and 6,500 to 9,500 unique TCR beta rearrangements per sample was generated by sequencing. One primary tumor sample and two metastatic tumor samples were collected from each patient, for a total of some 88 samples. The study profiled TCR beta repertoires in high-grade serous ovarian cancer patients grouped by complete gross resection or neoadjuvant chemotherapy response under a laparoscopic triage algorithm. Of the roughly 30 patients in the cohort, roughly ten had no residual disease after primary surgery (R0), roughly ten were excellent NACT responders, and roughly ten were poor NACT responders. What the authors observed across the whole study: Bulk tumor TCR sequencing lacked spatial information, limiting insight into HGSC tumor complexity and diversity. Neoantigen level correlated positively with TCR clonal relatedness, and copy number variation and mutation load from whole-genome sequencing showed a positive trend with TCR clonal relatedness. Repertoire similarity ranging from roughly 0.11 to 0.79 was observed between tumors from the same patient, whereas almost no similarity was observed between different patients. The TCR repertoire analyses centered on CDR3, leaving CDR1 and CDR2 unanalyzed.

High-throughput TCR profiling via ImmunoSEQ was performed on the 70 to 100 tumor samples. In the original analysis: Repertoire diversity metrics included richness (unique productive sequences), clonality, evenness and relatedness; Bhattacharyya coefficient assessed similarity between samples. A sensitivity analysis excluded TCRs with fewer than two reads and gave consistent conclusions. TCRdb carries this immuneACCESS record with in-frame sequences only. Its versions omit some clonotypes, under half of them owing to an unresolved V gene in the studies checked, with the rest unexplained. V and J calls and clone size come straight from that table; D and trimming were deduced from the DNA. A total of about 15,000 clones appear in this sample, roughly 67% of them only once. Approximately 4.5% of the sample is taken by the ten largest. Tumor samples were obtained before definitive surgery or chemotherapy. Genomic DNA was extracted by the MD Anderson Biospecimen Extraction Resource, and TCR sequencing was done by the MD Anderson Cancer Genomics Laboratory.

Trimming removed 4 bases from V and 5 bases from J; the gene matches leave 8 bases unexplained. The CDR1 and CDR2 encoded by the germline V gene are MGHRA and YSYEKL. Measured from the cysteine to the phenylalanine, the CDR3 is 16 residues long. Only the CDR3 part of the read is kept: 48 bases, read in frame from the first base. This clone was counted only a few times. Which antigen it targets is not known. No base qualities exist here, and no much larger clone lies one base off it. Sequenced sample: tumor tissue. This clonotype originated in a human donor with high-grade serous ovarian cancer. The chain joins TRBV4-1 to TRBJ1-6; 7 bases in the junction line up with TRBD1. The base sequence is TGCGCCAGCAGCCCCTCAGCTGGGACAGATAATTCACCCCTCCACTTT. Translated, this gives CASSPSAGTDNSPLHF.